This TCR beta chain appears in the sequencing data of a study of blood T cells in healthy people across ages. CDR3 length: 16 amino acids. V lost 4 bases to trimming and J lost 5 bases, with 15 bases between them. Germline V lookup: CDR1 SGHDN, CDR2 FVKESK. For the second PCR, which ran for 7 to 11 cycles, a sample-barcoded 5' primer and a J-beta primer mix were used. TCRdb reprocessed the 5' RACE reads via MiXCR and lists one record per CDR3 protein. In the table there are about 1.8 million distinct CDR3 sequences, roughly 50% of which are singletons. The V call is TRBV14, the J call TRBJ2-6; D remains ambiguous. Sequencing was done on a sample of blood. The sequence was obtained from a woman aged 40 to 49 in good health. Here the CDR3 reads CASSPQFSLRANVLTF. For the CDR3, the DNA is TGTGCCAGCAGCCCCCAGTTCAGCCTACGGGCCAACGTCCTGACTTTC.